This entry lists 5 T cell receptor beta chains sequenced from one sample in a study of OX40 agonist ivuxolimab in advanced cancers. This table comes from immunoSEQ multiplex PCR, and its TCRdb copy is limited to in-frame clones, with some not included. Of approximately 8,800 clones in the sample, more than 70% were seen once. The sample here was CD4+ or CD8+ T cells sorted from blood, taken in a trial of the OX40 agonist ivuxolimab. The receptors come from an adult with an advanced solid tumor such as melanoma, head and neck, liver or kidney cancer.

The CDR3 DNA sequence: TGTGCCAGCAGCTTGGTCGGCGGGGGCTGGGAGACCCAGTACTTC. It translates to CASSLVGGGWETQYF. V usage is TRBV5-4 and J usage is TRBJ2-5; a weak D match, TRBD2 (7 bases). Germline values: CDR1 SGHNT, CDR2 YYREEE (reference sequence). Trimming cost V 0 bases and J 5 bases, with 14 bases left between them. There are 15 residues in the CDR3.

This chain links TRBV7-8 with TRBJ1-1; no reliable D call. The germline gives CDR1 SGHVS, CDR2 FQNEAQ. This CDR3 has 14 amino acids. V was trimmed by 3 bases and J by 0 bases, leaving 8 bases between them. The CDR3 DNA sequence: TGTGCCAGCAGCTTGTGGGAGATGAACACTGAAGCTTTCTTT. It specifies CASSLWEMNTEAFF.

The CDR3: CASSQVRAGPEAFF. CDR3 in DNA: TGCGCCAGCAGTCAAGTTCGGGCAGGGCCTGAAGCTTTCTTT. The V and J genes are TRBV23-1 and TRBJ1-1; the D gene is possibly TRBD1 (5 bases). TRBV23-1 is treated as an ORF (open reading frame) with a function not yet certain. The CDR3 has 14 amino acids. Between the trimmed V and J ends, which lost 2 bases and 6 bases, there was a span of 13 bases.

The V and J genes are TRBV7-9 and TRBJ2-7; D gene ambiguous. The CDR3 contains 13 residues. Germline V gene lookup returns CDR1 SEHNR and CDR2 FQNEAQ (reference sequence). Between the trimmed V and J ends, which lost 1 base and 0 bases, there was a span of 4 bases. The CDR3 is CASSLGASYEQYF. The CDR3 DNA follows: TGTGCCAGCAGCTTAGGTGCCTCCTACGAGCAGTACTTC.

The V call is TRBV9, the J call TRBJ2-5, with D unclear. Germline V gives CDR1 SGDLS, CDR2 YYNGEE. V was trimmed by 4 bases and J by 5 bases, leaving 12 bases between them. CDR3 length: 13 amino acids. For the CDR3, the DNA is TGTGCCAGCAGCACCGGGTTTAGGGAGACCCAGTACTTC. Translated: CASSTGFRETQYF.